The clone carrying this T cell receptor beta chain was counted a single time. These data are taken from a study of blood T cell repertoires in COVID-19. Study background: Sites across the United States, Italy and Spain contributed samples from acute and convalescent COVID-19. PBMCs, B-cell-depleted T cells, or T cells provided the cDNA or gDNA that made up the material.

Original analysis: Quantification of nucleated cells was approximated via reference gene primer amplification. Profiling relied on immunoSEQ multiplex PCR, and the TCRdb table lists in-frame clones only, not all of them. D and trimming were read from the DNA, whereas the V and J calls and clone size are those reported in that table. This repertoire shows about 220,000 clones, about 88% found once; its top ten account for 0.72%. The CDR3 length is 13 residues. From germline, CDR1 is MNHEY and CDR2 SVGAGI. J was trimmed by 8 bases and V by 2 bases; bases with no gene match: 6. Sequenced sample: peripheral blood. This sequence originates from a man between 40 and 49 years old with acute or convalescent COVID-19. The genes are TRBV6-5 and TRBJ2-7, with 7 positions matching TRBD2. The CDR3 sequence: CASSYPPGGKQYF. CDR3 nucleotide sequence: TGTGCCAGCAGTTACCCGCCGGGAGGAAAGCAGTACTTC.